This entry concerns a single T cell receptor (beta chain). The antigen remains undetermined. The source of the sample is a study of response to subunit inactivated influenza vaccine. Study results and caveats: Authors suggested seasonal influenza vaccinations each recruit few new T cells.

TCRdb used MiXCR to reprocess the RT-PCR reads, holding one entry per CDR3 protein. The repertoire holds about 700,000 distinct CDR3 sequences, with 12% to 15% as singletons. The CDR3 has 15 residues. Germline loops: CDR1 MNHEY, CDR2 SMNVEV (reference sequence). Trimming removed 5 bases at V and 7 bases at J, with 18 bases between. The rearrangement uses TRBV27 and TRBJ2-1, with D possibly being TRBD1 or TRBD2 (6 bases each). The sequence came from a man in his fifties who received an inactivated influenza vaccine. This sample comprised PBMCs from blood, obtained roughly 2 weeks before vaccination. The CDR3 DNA sequence: TGTGCCAGCAGTCTGATGTGGCAGGGGAGGAATGAGCAGTTCTTC. Protein product: CASSLMWQGRNEQFF.